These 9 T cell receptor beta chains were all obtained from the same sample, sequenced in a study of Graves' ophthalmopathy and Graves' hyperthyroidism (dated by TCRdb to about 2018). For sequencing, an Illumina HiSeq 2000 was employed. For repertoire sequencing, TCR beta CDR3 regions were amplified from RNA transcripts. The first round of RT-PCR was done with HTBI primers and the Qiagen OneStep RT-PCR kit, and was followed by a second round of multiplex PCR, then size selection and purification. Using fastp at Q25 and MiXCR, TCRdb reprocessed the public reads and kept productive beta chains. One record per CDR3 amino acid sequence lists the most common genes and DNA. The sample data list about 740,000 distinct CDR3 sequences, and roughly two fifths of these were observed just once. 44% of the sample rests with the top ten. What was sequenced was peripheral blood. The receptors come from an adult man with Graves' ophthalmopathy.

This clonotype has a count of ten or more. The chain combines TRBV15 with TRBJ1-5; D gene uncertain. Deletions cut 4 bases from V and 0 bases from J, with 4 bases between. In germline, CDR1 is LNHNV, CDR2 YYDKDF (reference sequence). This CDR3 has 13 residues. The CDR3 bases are TGTGCCACCAGCATCCATAGCAATCAGCCCCAGCATTTT. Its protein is CATSIHSNQPQHF.

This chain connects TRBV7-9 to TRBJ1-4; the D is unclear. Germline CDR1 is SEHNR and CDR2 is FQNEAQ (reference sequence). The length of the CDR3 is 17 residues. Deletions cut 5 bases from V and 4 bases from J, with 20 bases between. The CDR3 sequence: CASSLGRTPAFNEKLFF. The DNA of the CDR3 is TGTGCCAGCAGCCTCGGGAGGACTCCTGCTTTTAATGAAAAACTGTTTTTT.

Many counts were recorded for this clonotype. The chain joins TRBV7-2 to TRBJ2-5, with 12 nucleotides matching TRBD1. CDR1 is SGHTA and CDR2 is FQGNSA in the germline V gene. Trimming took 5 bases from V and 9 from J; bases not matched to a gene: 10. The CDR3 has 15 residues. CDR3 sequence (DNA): TGTGCCAGCAGCATGGGACAGGGGGCCGCTTTCCCCCAGTACTTC. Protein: CASSMGQGAAFPQYF.

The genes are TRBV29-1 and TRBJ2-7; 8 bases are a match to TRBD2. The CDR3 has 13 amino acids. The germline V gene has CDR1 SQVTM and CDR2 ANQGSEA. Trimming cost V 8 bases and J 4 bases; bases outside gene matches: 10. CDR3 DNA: TGCAGCCAGCTACTAGCGGAGCCTTACGAGCAGTACTTC. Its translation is CSQLLAEPYEQYF.

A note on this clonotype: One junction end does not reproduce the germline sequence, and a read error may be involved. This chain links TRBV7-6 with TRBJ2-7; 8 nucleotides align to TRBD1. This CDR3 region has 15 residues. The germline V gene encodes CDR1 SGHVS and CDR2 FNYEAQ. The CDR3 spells CASSPTGTGTVERYF. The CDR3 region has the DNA TGTGCCAGCAGCCCCACCGGGACAGGCACTGTGGAGCGGTACTTC.

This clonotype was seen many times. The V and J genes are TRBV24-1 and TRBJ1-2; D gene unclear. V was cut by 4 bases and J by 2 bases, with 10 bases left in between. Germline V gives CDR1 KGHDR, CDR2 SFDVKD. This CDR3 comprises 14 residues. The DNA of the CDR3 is TGTGCCACCAGTGACCGTACAAGAAACTATGGCTACACCTTC. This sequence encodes CATSDRTRNYGYTF.

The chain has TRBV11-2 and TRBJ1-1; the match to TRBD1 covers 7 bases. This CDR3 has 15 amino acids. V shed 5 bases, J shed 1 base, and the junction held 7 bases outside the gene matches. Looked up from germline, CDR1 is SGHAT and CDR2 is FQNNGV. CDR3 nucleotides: TGTGCCAGCAGCGACACAGGGGTGACGAACACTGAAGCTTTCTTT. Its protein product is CASSDTGVTNTEAFF.

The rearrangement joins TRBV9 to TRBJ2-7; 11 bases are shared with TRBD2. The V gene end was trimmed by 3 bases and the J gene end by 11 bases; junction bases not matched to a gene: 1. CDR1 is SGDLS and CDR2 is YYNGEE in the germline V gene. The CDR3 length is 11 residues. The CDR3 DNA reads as TGTGCCAGCAGCGGTAGCGGGGGGGAGTACTTC. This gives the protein CASSGSGGEYF. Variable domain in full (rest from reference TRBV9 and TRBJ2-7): DSGVTQTPKHLITATGQRVTLRCSPRSGDLSVYWYQQSLDQGLQFLIQYYNGEERAKGNILERFSAQQFPDLHSELNLSSLELGDSALYFCASSGSGGEYFGPGTRLTVT.

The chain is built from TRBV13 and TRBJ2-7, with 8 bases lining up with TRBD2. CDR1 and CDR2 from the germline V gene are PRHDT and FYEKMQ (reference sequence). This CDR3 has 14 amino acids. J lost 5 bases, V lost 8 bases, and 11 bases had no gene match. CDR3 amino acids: CASRGTSTSHEQYF. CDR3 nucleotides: TGTGCCAGCCGCGGGACTAGTACATCCCACGAGCAGTACTTC.